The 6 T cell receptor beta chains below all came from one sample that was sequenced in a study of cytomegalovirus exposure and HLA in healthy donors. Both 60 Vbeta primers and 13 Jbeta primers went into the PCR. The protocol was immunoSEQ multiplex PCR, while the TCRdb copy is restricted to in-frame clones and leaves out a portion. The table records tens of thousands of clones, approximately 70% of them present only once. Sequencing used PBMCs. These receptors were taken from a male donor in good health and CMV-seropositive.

CDR3 sequence reads: CASRGETYEQYF. The CDR3 DNA reads TGTGCCAGCAGAGGAGAGACCTACGAGCAGTACTTC. J is TRBJ2-7 and V is TRBV2; D uncertain. The CDR3 spans 12 residues. The V end was cut by 6 bases, the J end by 2 bases, with 8 bases between. Looked up from germline, CDR1 is SNHLY and CDR2 is FYNNEI. Variable domain in full (rest from reference TRBV2 and TRBJ2-7): EPEVTQTPSHQVTQMGQEVILRCVPISNHLYFYWYRQILGQKVEFLVSFYNNEISEKSEIFDDQFSVERPDGSNFTLKIRSTKLEDSAMYFCASRGETYEQYFGPGTRLTVT.

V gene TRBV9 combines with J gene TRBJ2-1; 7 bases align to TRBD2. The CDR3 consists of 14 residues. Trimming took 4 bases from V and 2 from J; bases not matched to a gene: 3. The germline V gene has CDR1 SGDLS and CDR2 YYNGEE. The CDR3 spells CASSSLAAYNEQFF. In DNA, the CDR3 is TGTGCCAGCAGCTCGCTAGCGGCCTACAATGAGCAGTTCTTC. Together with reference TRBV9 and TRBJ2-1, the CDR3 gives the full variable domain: DSGVTQTPKHLITATGQRVTLRCSPRSGDLSVYWYQQSLDQGLQFLIQYYNGEERAKGNILERFSAQQFPDLHSELNLSSLELGDSALYFCASSSLAAYNEQFFGPGTRLTVL.

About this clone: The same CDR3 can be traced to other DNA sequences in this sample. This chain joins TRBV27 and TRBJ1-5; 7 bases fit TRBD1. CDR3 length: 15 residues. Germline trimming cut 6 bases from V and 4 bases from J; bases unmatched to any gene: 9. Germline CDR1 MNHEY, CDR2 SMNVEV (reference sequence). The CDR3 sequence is CASSFGTALNQPQHF. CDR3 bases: TGTGCCAGCAGCTTCGGGACAGCTCTTAATCAGCCCCAGCATTTT.

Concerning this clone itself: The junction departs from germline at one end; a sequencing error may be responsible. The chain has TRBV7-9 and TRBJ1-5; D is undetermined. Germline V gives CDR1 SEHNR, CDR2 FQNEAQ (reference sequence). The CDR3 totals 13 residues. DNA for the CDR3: TGTTCCAGCAGCTCGAGGGCAAACCAGCCCCAGCATTTT. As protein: CSSSSRANQPQHF.

DNA for the CDR3: TGTGCCAGCAGAGCCGGGACAGATACGCAGTATTTT. Its translation: CASRAGTDTQYF. J is TRBJ2-3 and V is TRBV7-9; D gene unclear. The ends were cut back, 6 bases at V and 3 bases at J, with 7 bases in the middle. Germline V gene lookup returns CDR1 SEHNR and CDR2 FQNEAQ (reference sequence). The CDR3 runs 12 residues.

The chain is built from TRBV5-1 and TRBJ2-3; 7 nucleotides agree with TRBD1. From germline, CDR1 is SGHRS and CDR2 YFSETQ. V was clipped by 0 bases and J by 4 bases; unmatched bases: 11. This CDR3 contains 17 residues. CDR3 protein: CASSLVRAGGPSDTQYF. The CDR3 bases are TGCGCCAGCAGCTTGGTGAGGGCAGGGGGTCCCTCAGATACGCAGTATTTT.